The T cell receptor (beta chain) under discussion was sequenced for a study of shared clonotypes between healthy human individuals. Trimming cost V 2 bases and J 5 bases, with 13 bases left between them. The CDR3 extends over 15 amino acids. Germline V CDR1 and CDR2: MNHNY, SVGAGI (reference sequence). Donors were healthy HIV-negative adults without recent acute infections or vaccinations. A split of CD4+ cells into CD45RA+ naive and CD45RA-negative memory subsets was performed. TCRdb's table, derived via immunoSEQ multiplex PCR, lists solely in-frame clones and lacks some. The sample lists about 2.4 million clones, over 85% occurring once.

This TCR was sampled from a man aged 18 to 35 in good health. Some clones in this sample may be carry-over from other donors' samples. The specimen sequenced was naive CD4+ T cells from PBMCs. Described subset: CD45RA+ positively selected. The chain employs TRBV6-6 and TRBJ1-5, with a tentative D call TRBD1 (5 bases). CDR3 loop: CASSYDQGGDQPQHF. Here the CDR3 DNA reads TGTGCCAGCAGTTACGACCAGGGAGGAGATCAGCCCCAGCATTTT.